These 15 T cell receptor beta chains came from one sample sequenced in a study of T cells after somatic rescue of genetic block. The data were produced by immunoSEQ multiplex PCR, yet TCRdb's version contains in-frame clones alone and is incomplete. The sample records 80,000 to 90,000 clones, just under 90% being singletons. Sample: peripheral blood mononuclear cells (PBMCs). The receptor source for this set is a young woman.

The rearrangement joins TRBV5-4 to TRBJ2-1; 9 bases are shared with TRBD2. The V and J ends lost 5 bases and 2 bases, in that order; junction bases with no gene match: 5. From germline, CDR1 is SGHNT and CDR2 YYREEE (reference sequence). CDR3 length equals 15 residues. CDR3 sequence (DNA): TGTGCCAGCAGTTTATCTAGCGGGGCCTACAATGAGCAGTTCTTC. Its translation is CASSLSSGAYNEQFF.

The sample holds one count of this clone. J is TRBJ2-1 and V is TRBV28, with 9 bases fitting TRBD2. The CDR3 runs 20 residues. Germline V lookup: CDR1 MDHEN, CDR2 SYDVKM. V dropped 1 base and J dropped 8; count of bases not matched to a gene: 21. CDR3 coding DNA: TGTGCCAGCAGTTTATTCGGGGGTCGACACCGGACTAGCGTATTCGATGAGCAGTTCTTC. This encodes CASSLFGGRHRTSVFDEQFF. Full variable domain (missing parts from reference TRBV28 and TRBJ2-1): DVKVTQSSRYLVKRTGEKVFLECVQDMDHENMFWYRQDPGLGLRLIYFSYDVKMKEKGDIPEGYSVSREKKERFSLILESASTNQTSMYLCASSLFGGRHRTSVFDEQFFGPGTRLTVL.

The chain is built from TRBV7-2 and TRBJ2-7, with D uncertain. V lost 1 base, J lost 4 bases, and 8 bases lay in between. CDR3 size: 13 residues. CDR1 and CDR2 from the germline V gene are SGHTA and FQGNSA. The CDR3 here is CASSLVSGYEQYF. For the CDR3, the DNA is TGTGCCAGCAGCTTAGTTTCCGGGTACGAGCAGTACTTC.

The rearrangement links TRBV7-8 to TRBJ2-1, with 13 bases that match TRBD2. The ends lost 5 bases at V and 10 bases at J; junction bases unmatched: 8. The CDR3 loop spans 15 amino acids. CDR1 is SGHVS, CDR2 FQNEAQ, per germline. Here the CDR3 DNA reads TGTGCCAGCAGCAGGACTAGCGGGAGCCTAGGAGAGCAGTTCTTC. This sequence encodes CASSRTSGSLGEQFF.

Concerning this clone itself: This specimen includes other DNA sequences encoding the same CDR3. J is TRBJ1-2 and V is TRBV5-4; no clear D gene. This CDR3 has 16 amino acids. Germline V gene sequence: CDR1 SGHNT, CDR2 YYREEE (reference sequence). Between the trimmed V and J ends, which lost 0 bases and 0 bases, there was a span of 12 bases. The chain's CDR3 is CASSLDLAAPNYGYTF. The CDR3 nucleotides read TGTGCCAGCAGCTTGGACTTGGCAGCTCCTAACTATGGCTACACCTTC.

A single count supports this clone. The chain combines TRBV12-5 with TRBJ1-2, with D possibly matching TRBD1 (6 bases). The CDR3 is 17 residues long. Deletions cut 1 base from V and 4 bases from J, with 19 bases between. Germline V gives CDR1 LGHNT, CDR2 FRNRAP. This CDR3 is CASGLESYRVGSYGYTF. CDR3 nucleotide sequence: TGTGCTAGTGGTTTGGAATCCTACAGGGTAGGAAGCTATGGCTACACCTTC.

The rearrangement joins TRBV28 to TRBJ2-7, with TRBD2 matching 8 bases. The J segment lost 7 bases and the V segment lost 3 bases, leaving 8 bases of the junction unmatched. Germline loops: CDR1 MDHEN, CDR2 SYDVKM. This CDR3 is built from 14 residues. The CDR3: CASSFGSGVSEQYF. The CDR3 DNA follows: TGTGCCAGCAGTTTTGGTAGCGGGGTGTCTGAGCAGTACTTC.

V and J are TRBV6-5 and TRBJ1-5; D call uncertain. The CDR3 is made up of 15 amino acids. Deletions cut 7 bases from V and 1 base from J, with 14 bases between. Looked up from germline, CDR1 is MNHEY and CDR2 is SVGAGI. The CDR3 DNA sequence: TGTGCCAGCAAGAACCGGGCAACGAGCAATCAGCCCCAGCATTTT. This sequence encodes CASKNRATSNQPQHF.

V is TRBV27 and J is TRBJ2-7; TRBD2 might be the D (6 bases). The V gene lost 2 bases and the J gene lost 0 bases, with 11 bases spanning the gap. CDR3 length equals 15 residues. Germline CDR1 reads MNHEY; CDR2 reads SMNVEV (reference sequence). CDR3 nucleotides: TGTGCCAGCAGTTTAGGCGGGAAGAGCTCCTACGAGCAGTACTTC. The encoded protein is CASSLGGKSSYEQYF.

CDR3 loop: CASSPGQGASPARLEQYF. CDR3 coding DNA: TGTGCCAGCTCACCCGGACAGGGGGCGAGCCCGGCCCGACTCGAGCAGTACTTC. V gene TRBV18 combines with J gene TRBJ2-7, with 11 bases that match TRBD1. The CDR3 runs to 18 residues. The junction had 16 bases not matched to a gene; V was cut back by 3 bases and J by 6 bases. The germline gives CDR1 KGHSH, CDR2 LQKENI.

The CDR3 here is CASSIQREGGRETQYF. The CDR3 DNA is TGTGCCAGTAGTATCCAGCGGGAGGGCGGTAGAGAGACCCAGTACTTC. The chain employs TRBV19 and TRBJ2-5; 10 bases match TRBD2. Germline CDR1 reads LNHDA; CDR2 reads SQIVND (reference sequence). With 3 bases clipped from V and 4 bases from J, the junction kept 8 bases outside the gene matches. The CDR3 length is 16 residues.

The chain couples TRBV7-2 to TRBJ1-1; 9 nucleotides align to TRBD1. Germline CDR1 SGHTA, CDR2 FQGNSA. The CDR3 covers 12 residues. V gave up 5 bases and J gave up 11 bases; unmatched junction bases: 6. The CDR3 loop reads CASSHRGRVAFF. As DNA, the CDR3 is TGTGCCAGCAGCCACAGGGGGCGCGTGGCTTTCTTT.

The chain carries TRBV6-5 and TRBJ1-1, with no clear D. The germline V gene encodes CDR1 MNHEY and CDR2 SVGAGI. This CDR3 has 13 residues. V was cut by 8 bases and J by 5 bases, with 15 bases left in between. CDR3 DNA: TGTGCCAGCCTTAGACCTCCGGGGACTGAAGCTTTCTTT. It yields the protein CASLRPPGTEAFF.

This sequence joins TRBV6-5 and TRBJ2-7; D perhaps matches TRBD1 (5 bases). Germline V lookup: CDR1 MNHEY, CDR2 SVGAGI. V shed 6 bases and J shed 5 bases, with 17 bases lying between them. The length of the CDR3 is 14 residues. The CDR3 protein is CASRPQGFRDEQYF. The CDR3 nucleotides read TGTGCCAGCAGGCCTCAGGGTTTCAGGGACGAGCAGTACTTC.

The chain joins TRBV19 to TRBJ2-3; possibly TRBD2 for D (6 bases). V lost 6 bases to trimming and J lost 6 bases, with 10 bases between them. The CDR3 consists of 12 residues. Looked up from germline, CDR1 is LNHDA and CDR2 is SQIVND (reference sequence). CDR3 region: CASRRGRDTQYF. The DNA of the CDR3 is TGTGCCAGTAGGCGGGGCCGCGATACGCAGTATTTT.